This note documents a single T cell receptor beta chain sequence. Its target is unknown. This sample stems from a study of identical twins. The study's findings and limits: Diverse VJ usage suggested most zero-insertion clonotypes were not invariant T cells. Insertions ran lower in abundant cord blood beta clonotypes, though not in memory repertoires.

V trimming: 6 bases; J trimming: 2 bases; junction bases outside the gene matches: 5. Per germline, CDR1 MNHEY and CDR2 SMNVEV (reference sequence). The CDR3 extends over 14 amino acids. TCRdb called the 5' RACE reads again in MiXCR, with one record for every CDR3 protein. The sample shows a few hundred thousand distinct CDR3 sequences, over 8.5% of them seen only once. These data also formed part of another study, on yellow fever vaccine responses in identical twins.

This receptor was taken from a woman under 30 in good health. V is TRBV27 and J is TRBJ2-5, with 8 bases lining up with TRBD1. Sequencing was done on a sample of PBMCs. CDR3 bases: TGTGCCAGCAGGCTCAGGGGGCCTCAAGAGACCCAGTACTTC. Its translation is CASRLRGPQETQYF.